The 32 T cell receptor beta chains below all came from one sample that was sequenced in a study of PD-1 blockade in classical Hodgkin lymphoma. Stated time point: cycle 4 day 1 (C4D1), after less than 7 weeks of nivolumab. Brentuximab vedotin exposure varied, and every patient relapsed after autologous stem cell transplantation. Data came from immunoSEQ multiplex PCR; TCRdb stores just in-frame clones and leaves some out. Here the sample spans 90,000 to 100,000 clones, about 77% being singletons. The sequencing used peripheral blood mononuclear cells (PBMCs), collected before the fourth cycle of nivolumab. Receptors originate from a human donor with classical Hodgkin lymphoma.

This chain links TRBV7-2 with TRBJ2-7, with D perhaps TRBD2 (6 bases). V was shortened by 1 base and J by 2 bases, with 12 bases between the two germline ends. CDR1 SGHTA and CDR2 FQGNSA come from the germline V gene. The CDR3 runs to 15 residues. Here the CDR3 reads CASSLEPSVTYEQYF. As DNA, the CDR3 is TGTGCCAGCAGCTTAGAGCCTAGCGTCACCTACGAGCAGTACTTC.

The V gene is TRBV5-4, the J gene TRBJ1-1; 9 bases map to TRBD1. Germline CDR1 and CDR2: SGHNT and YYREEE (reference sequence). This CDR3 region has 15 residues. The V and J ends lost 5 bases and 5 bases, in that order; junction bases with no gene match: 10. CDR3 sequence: CASRSGGDRETEAFF. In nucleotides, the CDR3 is TGTGCCAGCAGATCTGGTGGGGACAGGGAGACTGAAGCTTTCTTT.

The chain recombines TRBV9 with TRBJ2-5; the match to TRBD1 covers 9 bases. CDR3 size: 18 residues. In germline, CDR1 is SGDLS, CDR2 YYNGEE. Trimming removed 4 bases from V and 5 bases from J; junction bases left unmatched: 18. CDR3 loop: CASSSPRTGDSIGETQYF. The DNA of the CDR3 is TGTGCCAGCAGCAGCCCCCGGACAGGGGATTCCATCGGGGAGACCCAGTACTTC.

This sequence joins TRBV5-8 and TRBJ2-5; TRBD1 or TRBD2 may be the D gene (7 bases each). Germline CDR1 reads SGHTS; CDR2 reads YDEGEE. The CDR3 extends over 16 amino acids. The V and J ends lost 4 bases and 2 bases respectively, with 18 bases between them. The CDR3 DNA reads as TGTGCCAGCAGCACTTACCGACAGGGAGGGCAAGAGACCCAGTACTTC. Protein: CASSTYRQGGQETQYF.

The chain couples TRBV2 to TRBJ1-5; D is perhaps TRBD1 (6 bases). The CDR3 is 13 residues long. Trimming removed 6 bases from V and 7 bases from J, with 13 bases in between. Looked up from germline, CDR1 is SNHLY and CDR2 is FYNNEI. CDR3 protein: CASRYRDWQPQHF. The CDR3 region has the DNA TGTGCCAGCAGGTACAGGGATTGGCAGCCCCAGCATTTT.

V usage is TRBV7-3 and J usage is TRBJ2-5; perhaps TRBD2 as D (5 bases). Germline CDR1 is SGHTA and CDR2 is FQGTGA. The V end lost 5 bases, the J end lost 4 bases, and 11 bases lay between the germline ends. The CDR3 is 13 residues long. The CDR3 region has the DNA TGTGCCAGCAGCGGAGGACTTGGAGAGACCCAGTACTTC. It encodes CASSGGLGETQYF.

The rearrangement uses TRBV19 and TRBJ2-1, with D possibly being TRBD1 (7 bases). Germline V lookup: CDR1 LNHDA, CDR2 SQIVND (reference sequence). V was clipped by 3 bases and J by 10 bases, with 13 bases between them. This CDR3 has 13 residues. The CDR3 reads CASSIGGGAEQFF. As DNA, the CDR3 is TGTGCCAGTAGTATCGGAGGGGGCGCGGAGCAGTTCTTC.

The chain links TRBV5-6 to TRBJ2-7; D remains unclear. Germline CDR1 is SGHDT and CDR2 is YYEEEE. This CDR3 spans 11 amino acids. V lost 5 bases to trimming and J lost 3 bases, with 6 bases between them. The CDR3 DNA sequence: TGTGCCAGCAGTGGGTTCTACGAGCAGTACTTC. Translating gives CASSGFYEQYF.

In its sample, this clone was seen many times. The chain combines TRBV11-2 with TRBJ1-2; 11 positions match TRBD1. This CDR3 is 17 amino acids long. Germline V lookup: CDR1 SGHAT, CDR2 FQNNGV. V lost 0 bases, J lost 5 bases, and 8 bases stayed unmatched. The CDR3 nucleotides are TGTGCCAGCAGCTTAGATCGTGGACAGGGGGCGAGGTATGGCTACACCTTC. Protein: CASSLDRGQGARYGYTF.

The chain's CDR3 is CASSISLGTVKIAGVITYEQYF. CDR3 bases: TGTGCCAGCAGCATCAGCCTGGGGACAGTTAAAATAGCGGGAGTGATAACCTACGAGCAGTACTTC. The chain joins TRBV21-1 to TRBJ2-7; TRBD2 is the table's D call and was not checked against the DNA. TRBV21-1 is termed a pseudogene. The CDR3 has 22 residues.

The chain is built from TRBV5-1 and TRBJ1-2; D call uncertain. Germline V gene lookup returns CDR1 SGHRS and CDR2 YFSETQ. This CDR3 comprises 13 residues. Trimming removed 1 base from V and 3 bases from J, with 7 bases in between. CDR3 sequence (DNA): TGCGCCAGCAGCTTGTCCGACGACTATGGCTACACCTTC. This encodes CASSLSDDYGYTF.

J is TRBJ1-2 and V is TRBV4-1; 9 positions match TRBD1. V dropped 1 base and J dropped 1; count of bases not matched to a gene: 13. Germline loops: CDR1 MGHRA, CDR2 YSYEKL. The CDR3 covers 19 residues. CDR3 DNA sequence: TGCGCCAGCAGCCAAGTTTCGGAGCTACGGACAGGGGTTAACTATGGCTACACCTTC. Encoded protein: CASSQVSELRTGVNYGYTF.

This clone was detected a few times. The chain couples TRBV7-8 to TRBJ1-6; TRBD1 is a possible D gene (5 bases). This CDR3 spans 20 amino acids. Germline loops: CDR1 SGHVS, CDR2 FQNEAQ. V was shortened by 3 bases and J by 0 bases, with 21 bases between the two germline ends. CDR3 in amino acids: CASSFRRWDSQSSYNSPLHF. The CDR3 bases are TGTGCCAGCAGCTTCAGAAGATGGGACTCCCAAAGCTCCTATAATTCACCCCTCCACTTT.

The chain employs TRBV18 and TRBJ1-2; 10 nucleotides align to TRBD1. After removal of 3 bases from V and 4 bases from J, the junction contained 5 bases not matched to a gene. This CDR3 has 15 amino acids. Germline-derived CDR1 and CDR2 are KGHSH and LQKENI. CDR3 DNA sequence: TGTGCCAGCTCACCCGGACAGGGGGGGATCTATGGCTACACCTTC. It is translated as CASSPGQGGIYGYTF.

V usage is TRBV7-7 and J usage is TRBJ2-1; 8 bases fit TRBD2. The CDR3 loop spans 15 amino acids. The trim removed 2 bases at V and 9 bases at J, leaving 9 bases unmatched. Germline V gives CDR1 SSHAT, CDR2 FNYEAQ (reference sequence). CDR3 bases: TGTGCCAGCAGCTTATCTTTATCGGGAGGGGGTGAGCAGTTCTTC. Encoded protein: CASSLSLSGGGEQFF.

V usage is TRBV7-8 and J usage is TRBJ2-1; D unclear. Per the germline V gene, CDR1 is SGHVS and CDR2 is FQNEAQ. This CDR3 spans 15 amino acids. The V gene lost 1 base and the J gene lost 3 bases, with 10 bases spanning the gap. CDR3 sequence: CASSLERGSYNEQFF. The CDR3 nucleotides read TGTGCCAGCAGCTTAGAGCGCGGCAGCTACAATGAGCAGTTCTTC.

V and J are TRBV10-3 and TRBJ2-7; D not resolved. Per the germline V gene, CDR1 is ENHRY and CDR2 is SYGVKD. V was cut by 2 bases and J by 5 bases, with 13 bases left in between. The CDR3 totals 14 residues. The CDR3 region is CAISEGWLDHEQYF. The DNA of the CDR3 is TGTGCCATCAGTGAGGGGTGGCTAGACCACGAGCAGTACTTC.

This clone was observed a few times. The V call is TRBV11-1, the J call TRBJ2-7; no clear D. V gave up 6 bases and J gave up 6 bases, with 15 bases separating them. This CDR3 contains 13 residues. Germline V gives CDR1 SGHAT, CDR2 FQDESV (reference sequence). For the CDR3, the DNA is TGTGCCAGCAGAAACCCTCATTTCGGCGAGCAGTACTTC. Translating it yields CASRNPHFGEQYF.

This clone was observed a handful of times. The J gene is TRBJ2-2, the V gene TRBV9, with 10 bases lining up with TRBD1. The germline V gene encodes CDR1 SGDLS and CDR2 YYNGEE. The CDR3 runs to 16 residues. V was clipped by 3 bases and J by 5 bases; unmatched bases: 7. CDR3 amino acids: CASSGQGAIGTGELFF. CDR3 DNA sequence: TGTGCCAGCAGCGGACAGGGGGCTATTGGTACCGGGGAGCTGTTTTTT.

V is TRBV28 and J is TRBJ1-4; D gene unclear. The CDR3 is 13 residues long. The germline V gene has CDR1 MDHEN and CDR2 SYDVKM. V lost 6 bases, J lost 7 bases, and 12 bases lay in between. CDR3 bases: TGTGCCAGCAGGACGTGGGGAATTGAAAAACTGTTTTTT. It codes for CASRTWGIEKLFF. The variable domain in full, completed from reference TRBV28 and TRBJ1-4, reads DVKVTQSSRYLVKRTGEKVFLECVQDMDHENMFWYRQDPGLGLRLIYFSYDVKMKEKGDIPEGYSVSREKKERFSLILESASTNQTSMYLCASRTWGIEKLFFGSGTQLSVL.

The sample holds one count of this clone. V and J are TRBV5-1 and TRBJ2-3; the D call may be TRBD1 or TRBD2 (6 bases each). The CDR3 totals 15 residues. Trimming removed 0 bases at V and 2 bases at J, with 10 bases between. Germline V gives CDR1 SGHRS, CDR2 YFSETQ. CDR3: CASSLEGGFTDTQYF. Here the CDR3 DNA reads TGCGCCAGCAGCTTGGAGGGGGGATTCACAGATACGCAGTATTTT.

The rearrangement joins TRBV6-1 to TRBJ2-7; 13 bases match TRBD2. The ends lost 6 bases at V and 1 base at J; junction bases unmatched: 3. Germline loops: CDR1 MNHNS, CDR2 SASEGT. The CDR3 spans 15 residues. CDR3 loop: CASRGLAGKSYEQYF. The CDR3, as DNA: TGTGCCAGCAGGGGACTAGCGGGAAAATCCTACGAGCAGTACTTC.

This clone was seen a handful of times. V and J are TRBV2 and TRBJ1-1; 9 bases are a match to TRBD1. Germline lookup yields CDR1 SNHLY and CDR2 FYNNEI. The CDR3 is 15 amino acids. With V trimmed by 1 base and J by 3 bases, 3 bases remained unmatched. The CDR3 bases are TGTGCCAGCAGTGAAGGTACAGGGGGCTACACTGAAGCTTTCTTT. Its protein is CASSEGTGGYTEAFF.

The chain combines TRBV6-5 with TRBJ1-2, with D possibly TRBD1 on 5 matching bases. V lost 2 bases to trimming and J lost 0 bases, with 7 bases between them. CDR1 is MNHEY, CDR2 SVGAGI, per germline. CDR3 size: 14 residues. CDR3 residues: CASSYLGANYGYTF. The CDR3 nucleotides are TGTGCCAGCAGTTACCTGGGGGCTAACTATGGCTACACCTTC.

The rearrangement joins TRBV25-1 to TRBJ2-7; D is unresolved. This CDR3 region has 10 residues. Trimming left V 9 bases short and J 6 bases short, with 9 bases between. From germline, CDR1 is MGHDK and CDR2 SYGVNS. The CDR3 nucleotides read TGTGCCAGTTTGGGCCGCGAGCAGTACTTC. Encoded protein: CASLGREQYF.

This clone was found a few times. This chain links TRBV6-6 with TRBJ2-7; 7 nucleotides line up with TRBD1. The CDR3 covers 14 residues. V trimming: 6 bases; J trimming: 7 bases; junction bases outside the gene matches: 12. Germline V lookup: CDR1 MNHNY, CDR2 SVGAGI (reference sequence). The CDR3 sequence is CASRSPGQFREQYF. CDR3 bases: TGTGCCAGCAGATCCCCGGGACAGTTCCGTGAGCAGTACTTC.

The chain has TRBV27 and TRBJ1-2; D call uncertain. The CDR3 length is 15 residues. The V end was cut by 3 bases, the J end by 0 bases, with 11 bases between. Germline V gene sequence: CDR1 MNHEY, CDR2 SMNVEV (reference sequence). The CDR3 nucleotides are TGTGCCAGCAGTTTTGACGGCCTAGCTAACTATGGCTACACCTTC. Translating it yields CASSFDGLANYGYTF.

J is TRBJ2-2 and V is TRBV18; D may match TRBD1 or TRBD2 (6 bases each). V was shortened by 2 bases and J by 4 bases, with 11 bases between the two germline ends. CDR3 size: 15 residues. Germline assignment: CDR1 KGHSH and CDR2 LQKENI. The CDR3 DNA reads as TGTGCCAGCTCACCATTCGGGGGCCCCACCGGGGAGCTGTTTTTT. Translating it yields CASSPFGGPTGELFF.

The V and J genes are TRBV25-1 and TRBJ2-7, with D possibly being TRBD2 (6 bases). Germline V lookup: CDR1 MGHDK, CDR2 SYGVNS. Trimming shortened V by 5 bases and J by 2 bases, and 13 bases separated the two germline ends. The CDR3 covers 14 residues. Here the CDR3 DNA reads TGTGCCAGCAGTCCGCGGGGACCGGCCTACGAGCAGTACTTC. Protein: CASSPRGPAYEQYF.

The CDR3 spells CASSDGLAGGPGETQYF. In DNA form, the CDR3 reads TGTGCCAGCAGTGACGGACTAGCGGGAGGGCCGGGAGAGACCCAGTACTTC. The chain employs TRBV6-4 and TRBJ2-5; 15 bases agree with TRBD2. Germline values: CDR1 MRHNA, CDR2 SNTAGT. The CDR3 consists of 17 residues. The ends lost 2 bases at V and 4 bases at J; junction bases unmatched: 5.

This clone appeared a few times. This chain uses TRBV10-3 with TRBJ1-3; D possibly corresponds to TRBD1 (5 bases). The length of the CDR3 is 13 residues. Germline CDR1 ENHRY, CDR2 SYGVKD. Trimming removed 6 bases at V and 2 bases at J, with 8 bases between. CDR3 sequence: CAISRDAGNTIYF. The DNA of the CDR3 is TGTGCCATCAGCAGGGATGCTGGAAACACCATATATTTT.

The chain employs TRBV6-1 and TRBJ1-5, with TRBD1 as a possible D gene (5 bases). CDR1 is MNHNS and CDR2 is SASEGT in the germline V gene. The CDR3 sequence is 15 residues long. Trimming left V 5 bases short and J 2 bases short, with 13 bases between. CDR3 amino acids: CASSPGGGGNQPQHF. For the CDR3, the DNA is TGTGCCAGCAGTCCGGGGGGGGGTGGCAATCAGCCCCAGCATTTT.